This is a list of T cell receptor beta chains from one sample in a study of blood T cell repertoires in COVID-19. TCRdb's table, derived via immunoSEQ multiplex PCR, lists solely in-frame clones and lacks some. Among more than 300,000 clones, more than 70% were seen once, and the ten largest hold about 1.2%. Sequenced sample: PBMCs or T cells enriched from blood (not recorded which). These receptors originate from a woman aged 18-29 years who had recovered from COVID-19. CDR3s leave out the opening cysteine and the closing phenylalanine or tryptophan.

j_call,v_call,cdr3_aa
TRBJ1-1,TRBV27,ASSADVLDRNTEAF
TRBJ2-1,TRBV7-9,ASTGTSGGAQF
TRBJ2-7,TRBV7-2,ASSLHRSSYEQY
TRBJ2-7,TRBV28,ASRKRQVAYEQY
TRBJ1-5,TRBV4-1,ASSVKTGAHQPQH
TRBJ2-5,TRBV4-3,ASSQDLTSETPGEKETQY
TRBJ1-2,TRBV4-1,ASSQPTGANYGYT
TRBJ2-3,TRBV7-2,ASSLVLGGTDTQY
TRBJ2-7,TRBV5-6,ASSSTYRTGTYEQY
TRBJ2-5,TRBV4-3,ASSRSGGAPETQY
TRBJ1-2,TRBV6-1,ASSEWGQGDYT
TRBJ2-3,TRBV5-5,ASSFRGESTDTQY
TRBJ2-2,TRBV6-5,ASSYTGSGELF
TRBJ2-7,TRBV4-2,ASSPSPSGGSYEQY
TRBJ2-1,TRBV11-2,ASSPDWVGYNEQF
TRBJ2-2,TRBV27,ASSLPPGGIGELF
TRBJ2-2,TRBV9,ASSVGARGRAGELF
TRBJ2-1,TRBV5-6,ASSLGASRNEQF
TRBJ1-4,TRBV5-1,ASSGEGATNEKLF
TRBJ1-1,TRBV10-3,AISGGTGPLNTEAF
TRBJ1-2,TRBV12-3/TRBV12-4,ASLGQGSYGYT
TRBJ1-5,TRBV7-8,ASSLQGGSNQPQH
TRBJ2-3,TRBV28,ASSTDYFPRTDTQY